Each of the 19 T cell receptor beta chains below was sequenced from the same sample in a study of shared clonotypes between healthy human individuals. Profiling relied on immunoSEQ multiplex PCR, and the TCRdb table lists in-frame clones only, not all of them. The table records over 2,000,000 clones, over 85% of them present only once. As defined, naive CD8 cells were CD45RO-negative and positively selected for CCR7, with terminally differentiated effector memory CD45RA+ cells excluded. Sample: naive CD8+ T cells from PBMCs. The source is a young man in good health. Some clones in this sample may be carry-over from other donors' samples.

This clone was counted a single time. The CDR3 reads CASSLIRDNEQFF. CDR3 coding DNA: TGTGCCAGCAGTTTAATCAGGGACAATGAGCAGTTCTTC. The genes are TRBV28 and TRBJ2-1, with D maybe TRBD1 (5 bases). Germline loops: CDR1 MDHEN, CDR2 SYDVKM. V was trimmed by 2 bases and J by 5 bases, leaving 7 bases between them. The CDR3 covers 13 residues.

This clone was detected only once. The J gene is TRBJ2-1, the V gene TRBV11-2; D might be TRBD1 (6 bases). From germline, CDR1 is SGHAT and CDR2 FQNNGV. The V and J ends lost 2 bases and 9 bases respectively, with 8 bases between them. The CDR3 spans 12 residues. CDR3 nucleotides: TGTGCCAGCAGCTTATCAGGGGCTGAGCAGTTCTTC. Amino acid sequence: CASSLSGAEQFF.

This CDR3 reads CASSYEGYNQPQHF. CDR3 DNA: TGTGCCAGCAGTTACGAAGGTTATAATCAGCCCCAGCATTTT. The chain joins TRBV6-5 to TRBJ1-5; D uncertain. Trimming took 2 bases from V and 4 from J, leaving 9 bases between them. CDR1 is MNHEY, CDR2 SVGAGI, per germline. CDR3 size: 14 residues.

On this clone: The sample contains more than one DNA sequence encoding this CDR3. V usage is TRBV30 and J usage is TRBJ2-1; D not certain. This CDR3 spans 12 amino acids. The germline V gene encodes CDR1 GTSNPN and CDR2 SVGIG (reference sequence). Trimming took off 3 bases at V and 2 bases at J, with 5 bases between the two ends. The CDR3 loop is CAWSVTYNEQFF. The CDR3, as DNA: TGTGCCTGGAGCGTAACCTACAATGAGCAGTTCTTC.

The chain joins TRBV5-6 to TRBJ2-1, with 7 positions matching TRBD2. The CDR3 contains 15 residues. Germline V gene data show CDR1 as SGHDT and CDR2 as YYEEEE. V shed 0 bases and J 7 bases; nucleotides not matched to a gene: 7. The CDR3 reads CASSLERDLDNEQFF. CDR3 in DNA: TGTGCCAGCAGCTTGGAGCGGGACCTAGATAATGAGCAGTTCTTC. Supplemented by reference TRBV5-6 and TRBJ2-1, the full variable domain reads DAGVTQSPTHLIKTRGQQVTLRCSPKSGHDTVSWYQQALGQGPQFIFQYYEEEERQRGNFPDRFSGHQFPNYSSELNVNALLLGDSALYLCASSLERDLDNEQFFGPGTRLTVL.

The J gene is TRBJ1-2, the V gene TRBV6-1, with TRBD1 matching over 7 bases. Germline V CDR1 and CDR2: MNHNS, SASEGT. The CDR3 length is 15 residues. The V and J ends lost 7 bases and 8 bases, in that order; junction bases with no gene match: 16. The CDR3 DNA follows: TGTGCCAGCACAGTTTGGGACAGCCAACGCCTCGGCTACACCTTC. It specifies CASTVWDSQRLGYTF.

The V call is TRBV11-2, the J call TRBJ2-7; 7 bases match TRBD2. J gave up 1 base and V 0 bases, and 6 bases lay outside the gene matches. This CDR3 has 16 amino acids. Germline V CDR1 and CDR2: SGHAT, FQNNGV. DNA of the CDR3: TGTGCCAGCAGCTTAGAGTTGGGAGGGATTTCCTACGAGCAGTACTTC. Translated, it gives CASSLELGGISYEQYF.

The gene calls are TRBV28 and TRBJ2-2, with unresolved D. The CDR3 runs to 15 residues. The germline gives CDR1 MDHEN, CDR2 SYDVKM. Trimming removed 4 bases from V and 1 base from J, with 10 bases in between. The CDR3 nucleotides are TGTGCCAGCAGTTCGAGCAGGAAGAACACCGGGGAGCTGTTTTTT. It is translated as CASSSSRKNTGELFF.

This chain joins TRBV6-5 and TRBJ2-3; 10 bases agree with TRBD1. CDR1 and CDR2 from the germline V gene are MNHEY and SVGAGI. CDR3 size: 15 residues. With V trimmed by 6 bases and J by 3 bases, 6 bases remained unmatched. The CDR3, as DNA: TGTGCCAGCAGACCAGACAGGGGGCTGACAGATACGCAGTATTTT. Translating it yields CASRPDRGLTDTQYF.

V is TRBV11-2 and J is TRBJ2-7, with D perhaps being TRBD1 or TRBD2 (6 bases each). CDR1 is SGHAT, CDR2 FQNNGV, per germline. V lost 0 bases and J lost 6, with 15 bases in between. The CDR3 has 15 amino acids. CDR3 sequence reads: CASSLDSLRGGEQYF. CDR3 coding DNA: TGTGCCAGCAGCTTAGACTCCCTCAGGGGAGGCGAGCAGTACTTC.

The V and J genes are TRBV5-4 and TRBJ1-2; 7 bases line up with TRBD1. The V gene's germline CDR1 is SGHNT and CDR2 YYREEE (reference sequence). The CDR3 extends over 15 amino acids. J gave up 0 bases and V 3 bases, and 5 bases lay outside the gene matches. The CDR3 here is CASSSDRTSNYGYTF. The CDR3 DNA reads as TGTGCCAGCAGCTCGGACAGGACCTCTAACTATGGCTACACCTTC. Complete variable domain (other parts from reference TRBV5-4 and TRBJ1-2): ETGVTQSPTHLIKTRGQQVTLRCSSQSGHNTVSWYQQALGQGPQFIFQYYREEENGRGNFPPRFSGLQFPNYSSELNVNALELDDSALYLCASSSDRTSNYGYTFGSGTRLTVV.

The chain links TRBV19 to TRBJ1-5; D is ambiguous. CDR1 and CDR2 from the germline V gene are LNHDA and SQIVND (reference sequence). This CDR3 spans 13 amino acids. Deletions cut 0 bases from V and 5 bases from J, with 5 bases between. CDR3 bases: TGTGCCAGTAGTATAGACACGGATCAGCCCCAGCATTTT. Translation gives CASSIDTDQPQHF. Complete variable domain (other parts from reference TRBV19 and TRBJ1-5): DGGITQSPKYLFRKEGQNVTLSCEQNLNHDAMYWYRQDPGQGLRLIYYSQIVNDFQKGDIAEGYSVSREKKESFPLTVTSAQKNPTAFYLCASSIDTDQPQHFGDGTRLSIL.

The V gene is TRBV27, the J gene TRBJ2-7; TRBD2 agrees at 9 bases. J lost 1 base, V lost 6 bases, and 7 bases had no gene match. This CDR3 has 15 residues. CDR1 and CDR2 from the germline V gene are MNHEY and SMNVEV (reference sequence). CDR3: CASRIAGAGSYEQYF. In DNA, the CDR3 is TGTGCCAGCAGGATAGCGGGAGCGGGATCCTACGAGCAGTACTTC.

The chain couples TRBV7-9 to TRBJ2-1, with D perhaps matching TRBD2 (6 bases). The CDR3 is 11 amino acids. With 5 bases removed from V and 15 bases from J, the gap between germline ends came to 14 bases. Germline V CDR1 and CDR2: SEHNR, FQNEAQ (reference sequence). CDR3 protein: CASSPGVVPFF. The CDR3 bases are TGTGCCAGCAGCCCGGGGGTCGTGCCGTTCTTC.

The chain joins TRBV7-9 to TRBJ2-1, with 8 bases that match TRBD1. The CDR3 is 16 residues long. Unmatched junction bases numbered 11, after V lost 4 bases and J lost 6 bases. Germline-derived CDR1 and CDR2 are SEHNR and FQNEAQ (reference sequence). The chain's CDR3 is CASSSRGTGGPNEQFF. The CDR3 DNA reads TGTGCCAGCAGCTCCCGAGGGACAGGAGGGCCCAATGAGCAGTTCTTC. Complete variable domain (other parts from reference TRBV7-9 and TRBJ2-1): DTGVSQNPRHKITKRGQNVTFRCDPISEHNRLYWYRQTLGQGPEFLTYFQNEAQLEKSRLLSDRFSAERPKGSFSTLEIQRTEQGDSAMYLCASSSRGTGGPNEQFFGPGTRLTVL.

V gene TRBV27 combines with J gene TRBJ2-1; 8 nucleotides align to TRBD2. The CDR3 is 18 residues long. The germline gives CDR1 MNHEY, CDR2 SMNVEV (reference sequence). The junction had 15 bases not matched to a gene; V was cut back by 4 bases and J by 4 bases. CDR3 coding DNA: TGTGCCAGCAGTTCCCCCCGCGGTAGCGGGATAAGGTACAATGAGCAGTTCTTC. It specifies CASSSPRGSGIRYNEQFF.

DNA for the CDR3: TGTGCCAGCAGGGGAGAGGGAGTCACTGAAGCTTTCTTT. Residues: CASRGEGVTEAFF. The J gene is TRBJ1-1, the V gene TRBV27; D gene unclear. Germline V gene sequence: CDR1 MNHEY, CDR2 SMNVEV (reference sequence). Trimming took 6 bases from V and 4 from J, leaving 12 bases between them. The CDR3 consists of 13 residues.

The rearrangement links TRBV21-1 to TRBJ1-5. TRBV21-1 is listed as a pseudogene. This CDR3 contains 16 residues. CDR3 sequence: CASSPPGWDYNQPQHF. DNA of the CDR3: TGTGCCAGCAGCCCCCCGGGGTGGGACTACAATCAGCCCCAGCATTTT.

This chain joins TRBV4-1 and TRBJ2-3; the D gene is possibly TRBD1 (5 bases). This CDR3 spans 17 amino acids. Germline assignment: CDR1 MGHRA and CDR2 YSYEKL. The V end lost 0 bases, the J end lost 2 bases, and 15 bases lay between the germline ends. The CDR3 spells CASSQEWGRATTDTQYF. CDR3 DNA sequence: TGCGCCAGCAGCCAAGAGTGGGGCAGGGCGACCACAGATACGCAGTATTTT.